This T cell receptor (beta chain) was documented in a study of CD8 T cells in ankylosing spondylitis. At least ten counts were recorded for this clonotype. Its antigen remains unknown. Findings of the study overall: There was reportedly significant enrichment of clones that were disease-linked in matched ankylosing spondylitis synovial fluid. About 8 highly homologous variants made up a TCR beta motif, and this motif appeared characteristic of ankylosing spondylitis blood. Reports of some motif variants in reactive arthritis synovial fluid and blood predate this one.

Preparation of TCR beta libraries was done by quantitative 5'-RACE with molecular barcodes. TCRdb called the 5' RACE reads again in MiXCR, with one record for every CDR3 protein. Of about 240,000 distinct CDR3 sequences in the sample, around 9.1% were seen once. Source material: blood, either unsorted or a sorted T cell fraction (not recorded which). This TCR derives from a male donor with ankylosing spondylitis or in good health (not recorded which).

The CDR3 bases are TGTGCCATCAGTGGGACAGGGGGCTTCACAGATACGCAGTATTTT. As protein: CAISGTGGFTDTQYF. This chain uses TRBV10-3 with TRBJ2-3, with TRBD1 matching 11 bases. Trimming removed 4 bases from V and 2 bases from J; junction bases left unmatched: 2. Germline V lookup: CDR1 ENHRY, CDR2 SYGVKD. This CDR3 has 15 amino acids.